Below, 25 T cell receptor beta chains from the same sample are listed, as sequenced in a study of cytomegalovirus exposure and HLA in healthy donors. Researchers ran the PCR with 60 Vbeta and 13 Jbeta primers. The table came from immunoSEQ multiplex PCR; TCRdb's copy has only in-frame clones and leaves some out. There are over 200,000 clones in the sample, with over 0.75% held by the top ten. The sample was PBMCs. Source of these receptors: a woman aged 25 to 45 in good health and CMV-seropositive.

The chain links TRBV5-1 to TRBJ2-3; 10 bases are shared with TRBD2. Germline values: CDR1 SGHRS, CDR2 YFSETQ. The junction had 10 bases not matched to a gene; V was cut back by 4 bases and J by 5 bases. The CDR3 sequence is 16 residues long. This CDR3 is CASSLPAGGQGDTQYF. CDR3 nucleotides: TGCGCCAGCAGCCTCCCAGCGGGGGGGCAGGGAGATACGCAGTATTTT.

This rearrangement joins TRBV11-2 to TRBJ2-1; 7 bases align to TRBD1. V shed 8 bases and J 8 bases; nucleotides not matched to a gene: 9. CDR3 size: 13 residues. Germline loops: CDR1 SGHAT, CDR2 FQNNGV. This chain's CDR3 is CASVETGFDEQFF. In nucleotides, the CDR3 is TGTGCCAGCGTTGAGACAGGGTTCGATGAGCAGTTCTTC.

The chain is built from TRBV29-1 and TRBJ2-7, with a tentative D call TRBD2 (6 bases). This CDR3 is built from 16 residues. Trimming took 0 bases from V and 6 from J, leaving 21 bases between them. Per the germline V gene, CDR1 is SQVTM and CDR2 is ANQGSEA. The CDR3 DNA follows: TGCAGCGTTGAAGATCTCTGGGGCGGGGAAATCTCCGAGCAGTACTTC. As protein: CSVEDLWGGEISEQYF.

This chain joins TRBV10-2 and TRBJ2-7; 11 bases align to TRBD1. This CDR3 has 14 residues. Germline values: CDR1 WSHSY, CDR2 SAAADI. J was trimmed by 2 bases and V by 7 bases; bases with no gene match: 4. The CDR3 reads CASISDRGPYEQYF. The CDR3 bases are TGCGCCAGCATTTCGGACAGGGGGCCCTACGAGCAGTACTTC.

V gene TRBV19 combines with J gene TRBJ1-2, with D perhaps matching TRBD1 (6 bases). CDR1 is LNHDA, CDR2 SQIVND, per germline (reference sequence). V was clipped by 4 bases and J by 8 bases, with 17 bases between them. This CDR3 contains 14 residues. This CDR3 is CASSRGHPGGGYTF. CDR3 bases: TGTGCCAGTAGTAGGGGACATCCAGGAGGCGGCTACACCTTC.

The chain carries TRBV2 and TRBJ2-1; 10 bases line up with TRBD1. With V trimmed by 11 bases and J by 1 base, 14 bases remained unmatched. Germline values: CDR1 SNHLY, CDR2 FYNNEI. CDR3 length: 17 residues. DNA of the CDR3: TGTGCCTCCACTGGACAGGGGGAGCGGGTTTCCTACAATGAGCAGTTCTTC. It codes for CASTGQGERVSYNEQFF.

This chain joins TRBV27 and TRBJ1-3; the D gene is possibly TRBD1 (6 bases). The CDR3 is 14 residues long. The germline CDR1 and CDR2 sequences are MNHEY and SMNVEV (reference sequence). The ends were cut back, 6 bases at V and 3 bases at J, with 12 bases in the middle. CDR3 protein: CASRVSRGGNTIYF. The CDR3 DNA reads TGTGCCAGCAGAGTTTCCAGGGGTGGAAACACCATATATTTT.

The genes are TRBV7-2 and TRBJ1-1; D might be TRBD1 (6 bases). The CDR3 contains 13 residues. CDR1 and CDR2 from the germline V gene are SGHTA and FQGNSA. Trimming shortened V by 5 bases and J by 8 bases, and 15 bases separated the two germline ends. For the CDR3, the DNA is TGTGCCAGCAGCCTCTTACGGACAGCAGAAGCTTTCTTT. This codes for CASSLLRTAEAFF.

V and J are TRBV2 and TRBJ1-5; 7 nucleotides match TRBD1. Germline values: CDR1 SNHLY, CDR2 FYNNEI. This CDR3 comprises 13 residues. The V gene end was trimmed by 4 bases and the J gene end by 7 bases; junction bases not matched to a gene: 4. This chain's CDR3 is CASSARGLQPQHF. For the CDR3, the DNA is TGTGCCAGCAGTGCAAGGGGGCTCCAGCCCCAGCATTTT.

CDR3 residues: CASSLFGHPNTEAFF. Written as DNA, the CDR3 is TGCGCCAGCAGCTTATTCGGACACCCGAACACTGAAGCTTTCTTT. The V call is TRBV5-1, the J call TRBJ1-1, with D perhaps TRBD1 (5 bases). The V end lost 2 bases, the J end lost 1 base, and 12 bases lay between the germline ends. This CDR3 has 15 amino acids. The germline V gene has CDR1 SGHRS and CDR2 YFSETQ. Full variable domain (remainder filled in from reference TRBV5-1 and TRBJ1-1): KAGVTQTPRYLIKTRGQQVTLSCSPISGHRSVSWYQQTPGQGLQFLFEYFSETQRNKGNFPGRFSGRQFSNSRSEMNVSTLELGDSALYLCASSLFGHPNTEAFFGQGTRLTVV.

The genes are TRBV5-1 and TRBJ1-4, with TRBD1 matching over 9 bases. The J segment lost 6 bases and the V segment lost 4 bases, leaving 7 bases of the junction unmatched. The V gene's germline CDR1 is SGHRS and CDR2 YFSETQ. The CDR3 is 15 amino acids. CDR3 in amino acids: CASSPQGQGHEKLFF. In nucleotides, the CDR3 is TGCGCCAGCAGCCCGCAGGGACAGGGCCATGAAAAACTGTTTTTT.

The chain has TRBV28 and TRBJ1-2; no firm D call. The CDR3 consists of 12 residues. Trimming removed 2 bases from V and 8 bases from J, with 9 bases in between. CDR1 is MDHEN, CDR2 SYDVKM, per germline. The CDR3: CASSLEGRGYTF. CDR3 nucleotide sequence: TGTGCCAGCAGTTTAGAGGGTCGGGGCTACACCTTC.

The chain couples TRBV28 to TRBJ2-7; 10 bases agree with TRBD1. The CDR3 is made up of 15 amino acids. Per the germline V gene, CDR1 is MDHEN and CDR2 is SYDVKM. V shed 8 bases and J 0 bases; nucleotides not matched to a gene: 7. CDR3 in DNA: TGTGCCAGCTTGACAGGGGGCGTTAGCTCCTACGAGCAGTACTTC. It yields the protein CASLTGGVSSYEQYF.

The chain is built from TRBV5-6 and TRBJ2-7; 9 bases are a match to TRBD2. CDR1 and CDR2 (germline): SGHDT, YYEEEE. CDR3 length: 15 residues. The trim removed 6 bases at V and 0 bases at J, leaving 7 bases unmatched. CDR3 region: CASTRSGGPSYEQYF. The CDR3 DNA follows: TGTGCCAGCACTAGGAGCGGGGGGCCCTCCTACGAGCAGTACTTC.

This chain uses TRBV2 with TRBJ2-1; 7 bases align to TRBD2. Losses at the gene ends were 4 bases for V and 5 bases for J; bases not matched to a gene: 5. Germline V gives CDR1 SNHLY, CDR2 FYNNEI. The CDR3 runs 14 residues. The CDR3: CASSGQAGNNEQFF. As DNA, the CDR3 is TGTGCCAGCAGTGGGCAAGCGGGAAACAATGAGCAGTTCTTC. The full variable domain, its missing parts supplied by reference TRBV2 and TRBJ2-1, is EPEVTQTPSHQVTQMGQEVILRCVPISNHLYFYWYRQILGQKVEFLVSFYNNEISEKSEIFDDQFSVERPDGSNFTLKIRSTKLEDSAMYFCASSGQAGNNEQFFGPGTRLTVL.

This sequence joins TRBV9 and TRBJ2-7; D call uncertain. This CDR3 has 12 amino acids. V was trimmed by 6 bases and J by 6 bases, leaving 13 bases between them. Per germline, CDR1 SGDLS and CDR2 YYNGEE. CDR3 in DNA: TGTGCCAGCACCCTTCGGATAGCCGAGCAGTACTTC. This sequence encodes CASTLRIAEQYF.

V usage is TRBV9 and J usage is TRBJ2-3, with 8 positions matching TRBD2. CDR1 is SGDLS, CDR2 YYNGEE, per germline. There are 17 residues in the CDR3. J was trimmed by 0 bases and V by 4 bases; bases with no gene match: 10. CDR3 sequence: CASSRSGGETSTDTQYF. The CDR3 region has the DNA TGTGCCAGCAGCCGTTCCGGGGGGGAGACTAGCACAGATACGCAGTATTTT.

This chain connects TRBV6-1 to TRBJ2-3; 7 bases fit TRBD2. CDR3 length equals 15 residues. The ends lost 4 bases at V and 4 bases at J; junction bases unmatched: 8. CDR1 is MNHNS and CDR2 is SASEGT in the germline V gene. This CDR3 reads CASSAASGVADTQYF. The CDR3 coding sequence is TGTGCCAGCAGTGCTGCTAGCGGAGTGGCAGATACGCAGTATTTT.

V usage is TRBV18 and J usage is TRBJ1-1; D possibly corresponds to TRBD1 (5 bases). Germline V gene lookup returns CDR1 KGHSH and CDR2 LQKENI. Trimming shortened V by 1 base and J by 2 bases, and 8 bases separated the two germline ends. This CDR3 region has 14 residues. CDR3 nucleotide sequence: TGTGCCAGCTCACCACTAAGGGGAAACACTGAAGCTTTCTTT. This gives the protein CASSPLRGNTEAFF.

J is TRBJ2-2 and V is TRBV9; possibly TRBD1 for D (6 bases). V shed 7 bases and J shed 1 base, with 11 bases lying between them. Germline loops: CDR1 SGDLS, CDR2 YYNGEE. This CDR3 comprises 14 residues. CDR3 amino acids: CASSGHLNTGELFF. The CDR3 bases are TGTGCCAGCTCGGGACACTTGAACACCGGGGAGCTGTTTTTT.

The chain couples TRBV5-1 to TRBJ2-3; D uncertain. CDR1 and CDR2 (germline): SGHRS, YFSETQ. The germline V and J ends were trimmed by 0 bases and 1 base, with 9 bases remaining between them. This CDR3 comprises 15 residues. The CDR3 sequence: CASSLDSSGTDTQYF. CDR3 bases: TGCGCCAGCAGCTTGGACAGTTCTGGCACAGATACGCAGTATTTT.

The chain couples TRBV28 to TRBJ1-5, with D maybe TRBD1 (6 bases). V lost 6 bases to trimming and J lost 4 bases, with 22 bases between them. In germline, CDR1 is MDHEN, CDR2 SYDVKM. The CDR3 is 17 residues long. Here the CDR3 DNA reads TGTGCCAGCAGCTCAGGGGCATCCCCCCGCCTAAATCAGCCCCAGCATTTT. Translated: CASSSGASPRLNQPQHF. Based on the CDR3 plus reference TRBV28 and TRBJ1-5, the full variable domain is DVKVTQSSRYLVKRTGEKVFLECVQDMDHENMFWYRQDPGLGLRLIYFSYDVKMKEKGDIPEGYSVSREKKERFSLILESASTNQTSMYLCASSSGASPRLNQPQHFGDGTRLSIL.

The genes are TRBV5-1 and TRBJ1-3; D might be TRBD1 (6 bases). V was cut by 0 bases and J by 2 bases, with 9 bases left in between. This CDR3 has 15 residues. Germline-derived CDR1 and CDR2 are SGHRS and YFSETQ. CDR3 in DNA: TGCGCCAGCAGCTTGGGGCAGGGGCCTGGAAACACCATATATTTT. Its protein product is CASSLGQGPGNTIYF.

The chain carries TRBV28 and TRBJ1-2, with 7 positions matching TRBD1. The germline V gene encodes CDR1 MDHEN and CDR2 SYDVKM. This CDR3 has 14 amino acids. Trimming took 8 bases from V and 4 from J; bases not matched to a gene: 10. The CDR3 DNA sequence: TGTGCCAGCGGAAGATACAGGGGATCCTATGGCTACACCTTC. This gives the protein CASGRYRGSYGYTF.

The chain joins TRBV4-3 to TRBJ1-2; D is unresolved. V was shortened by 3 bases and J by 4 bases, with 18 bases between the two germline ends. The CDR3 totals 16 residues. Germline V gives CDR1 LGHNA, CDR2 YSLEER. CDR3 nucleotides: TGCGCCAGCAGCCACTCCGGGAGCTTCGGACCCTATGGCTACACCTTC. It is translated as CASSHSGSFGPYGYTF.